The 15 T cell receptor beta chains reported below all come from one sample, sequenced in a study of beta chain features in type 1 diabetes. The entirety of the isolated RNA underwent reverse transcription, so expressed TCRB transcripts were sequenced. Method: immunoSEQ multiplex PCR; TCRdb's copy keeps in-frame clones and lacks some. In the table there are about 320,000 clones, around 15% of which are singletons. Sequenced input: central memory CD4+ T cells from blood. All receptors come from a man younger than 45 in good health.

The CDR3: CASSWQGGVYSNQPQHF. The CDR3 nucleotides are TGTGCCAGTAGTTGGCAGGGAGGGGTGTATAGCAATCAGCCCCAGCATTTT. The V gene is TRBV19, the J gene TRBJ1-5, with D maybe TRBD1 (5 bases). Germline-derived CDR1 and CDR2 are LNHDA and SQIVND (reference sequence). V gave up 5 bases and J gave up 0 bases, with 17 bases separating them. There are 17 residues in the CDR3.

The chain combines TRBV2 with TRBJ2-1, with D perhaps TRBD1 or TRBD2 (5 bases each). V was shortened by 0 bases and J by 0 bases, with 15 bases between the two germline ends. Germline V gene data show CDR1 as SNHLY and CDR2 as FYNNEI. The CDR3 sequence is 18 residues long. The CDR3 reads CASSEAYEGLSSYNEQFF. The CDR3 DNA sequence: TGTGCCAGCAGTGAAGCTTACGAGGGGTTGAGCTCCTACAATGAGCAGTTCTTC.

This clone was seen a few times. J is TRBJ2-2 and V is TRBV5-1; D perhaps matches TRBD1 (5 bases). There are 15 residues in the CDR3. V shed 1 base and J shed 1 base, with 8 bases lying between them. The germline V gene encodes CDR1 SGHRS and CDR2 YFSETQ. The CDR3 loop is CASSLRGGNTGELFF. The CDR3 nucleotides are TGCGCCAGCAGCTTGAGGGGCGGGAACACCGGGGAGCTGTTTTTT.

A few counts support this clone. Other DNA variants within this sample encode the same CDR3. The chain recombines TRBV27 with TRBJ1-5; D uncertain. The ends were cut back, 4 bases at V and 1 base at J, with 5 bases in the middle. Per the germline V gene, CDR1 is MNHEY and CDR2 is SMNVEV (reference sequence). The CDR3 runs 13 residues. The CDR3 protein is CASSSRSNQPQHF. Here the CDR3 DNA reads TGTGCCAGCAGTTCAAGGAGCAATCAGCCCCAGCATTTT.

This clone occurred a few times. V is TRBV4-2 and J is TRBJ2-1; 13 nucleotides agree with TRBD2. After removal of 1 base from V and 7 bases from J, the junction contained 13 bases not matched to a gene. The CDR3 consists of 19 residues. Germline-derived CDR1 and CDR2 are LGHNA and YNFKEQ. CDR3 sequence reads: CASSQVHQPGLAGWNEQFF. As DNA, the CDR3 is TGTGCCAGCAGCCAAGTCCACCAACCGGGACTAGCGGGGTGGAATGAGCAGTTCTTC.

The rearrangement uses TRBV4-2 and TRBJ1-3, with TRBD1 matching over 7 bases. Germline V gene sequence: CDR1 LGHNA, CDR2 YNFKEQ. The CDR3 is 14 residues long. V was clipped by 5 bases and J by 9 bases; unmatched bases: 10. Here the CDR3 DNA reads TGTGCCAGCAGCACACAGGGGCCGGGACTCACCATATATTTT. Its translation is CASSTQGPGLTIYF.

This clone was detected only a few times. The chain couples TRBV7-8 to TRBJ2-1, with D unclear. Looked up from germline, CDR1 is SGHVS and CDR2 is FQNEAQ. V gave up 1 base and J gave up 9 bases, with 10 bases separating them. The CDR3 spans 13 residues. DNA for the CDR3: TGTGCCAGCAGCTTAGTAATGGGTGGTGAGCAGTTCTTC. Translating it yields CASSLVMGGEQFF.

CDR3 amino acids: CASSQSVETQYF. The DNA for the CDR3 is TGTGCCAGCAGCCAGTCGGTGGAGACCCAGTACTTC. The chain joins TRBV11-3 to TRBJ2-5, with D uncertain. CDR1 is SGHNT, CDR2 YENEEA, per germline. V lost 5 bases and J lost 5, with 9 bases in between. This CDR3 has 12 residues.

There are a few counts of this clone. The chain joins TRBV2 to TRBJ2-3; 11 bases line up with TRBD1. The CDR3 contains 15 residues. Germline loops: CDR1 SNHLY, CDR2 FYNNEI. Trimming removed 5 bases from V and 7 bases from J; junction bases left unmatched: 8. This chain's CDR3 is CASSWTGGAQNTQYF. CDR3 nucleotide sequence: TGTGCCAGCAGTTGGACAGGGGGCGCACAGAATACGCAGTATTTT.

This chain links TRBV14 with TRBJ1-6; D call uncertain. The V and J ends lost 4 bases and 7 bases respectively, with 5 bases between them. The V gene's germline CDR1 is SGHDN and CDR2 FVKESK. The CDR3 sequence is 12 residues long. CDR3 loop: CASSLYNSPLHF. The CDR3 region has the DNA TGTGCCAGCAGCCTCTACAATTCACCCCTCCACTTT.

J is TRBJ1-6 and V is TRBV6-1; TRBD1 is a possible D gene (5 bases). This CDR3 contains 15 residues. Trimming removed 6 bases from V and 8 bases from J, with 17 bases in between. The germline V gene encodes CDR1 MNHNS and CDR2 SASEGT. The CDR3 sequence is CASRPQGFTDSPLHF. The DNA of the CDR3 is TGTGCCAGCAGACCTCAGGGATTTACGGATTCACCCCTCCACTTT.

There are a few counts of this clone. The V and J genes are TRBV29-1 and TRBJ2-2; 9 bases fit TRBD1. CDR1 SQVTM and CDR2 ANQGSEA come from the germline V gene. Trimming took 7 bases from V and 7 from J; bases not matched to a gene: 7. The CDR3 sequence is 13 residues long. This CDR3 is CSARDRVDGELFF. CDR3 nucleotide sequence: TGCAGCGCCCGGGACAGGGTCGACGGGGAGCTGTTTTTT.

The chain is built from TRBV2 and TRBJ2-1; TRBD2 might be the D (5 bases). This CDR3 is 12 amino acids long. Germline values: CDR1 SNHLY, CDR2 FYNNEI. Trimming shortened V by 7 bases and J by 8 bases, and 12 bases separated the two germline ends. CDR3 in amino acids: CASTRLFDEQFF. The CDR3 nucleotides read TGTGCCAGCACGCGACTATTCGATGAGCAGTTCTTC.

V is TRBV21-1 and J is TRBJ2-2; the table's D call TRBD1 went unverified against the DNA. TRBV21-1 is assigned pseudogene status. The CDR3 is 19 residues long. This CDR3 is CASSKVGTGKLGSDRELFF. The CDR3 coding sequence is TGTGCCAGCAGCAAAGTCGGGACAGGGAAATTAGGTAGTGATCGGGAGCTGTTTTTT.

This clone showed up just a few times. The V call is TRBV6-5, the J call TRBJ2-5, with 8 nucleotides matching TRBD1. V trimming: 4 bases; J trimming: 5 bases; junction bases outside the gene matches: 9. Germline CDR1 is MNHEY and CDR2 is SVGAGI. This CDR3 contains 15 residues. The CDR3 bases are TGTGCCAGCAGTTGGACAGGGAACGTTGGCGAGACCCAGTACTTC. Translated: CASSWTGNVGETQYF.